This T cell receptor beta chain is from a study of OX40 agonist ivuxolimab in advanced cancers. Findings and caveats of the study: CD8+ T cells averaged more expanded clones than CD4+.

Patients who had autoimmune disease history or got systemic immunosuppression were left out. At baseline, cycle 4 day 1, and cycle 7 day 1, blood was sampled. Repertoires were generated with immunoSEQ multiplex PCR, while TCRdb's copy carries only in-frame clones and drops some. Here the sample spans about 69,000 clones, almost 90% being singletons. Note on this clone: Its specificity is unknown.

There are 12 residues in the CDR3. Germline V lookup: CDR1 SEHNR, CDR2 FQNEAQ (reference sequence). V was cut by 3 bases and J by 11 bases, with 13 bases left in between. The source of this sequence is an adult with an advanced solid tumor such as melanoma, head and neck, liver or kidney cancer. The sequencing here drew on CD4+ or CD8+ T cells sorted from blood, taken in a trial of the OX40 agonist ivuxolimab. The J gene is TRBJ1-1, the V gene TRBV7-9, with D uncertain. In nucleotides, the CDR3 is TGTGCCAGCAGCTTGCCTCCCCGAATGGCTTTCTTT. Its translation: CASSLPPRMAFF.